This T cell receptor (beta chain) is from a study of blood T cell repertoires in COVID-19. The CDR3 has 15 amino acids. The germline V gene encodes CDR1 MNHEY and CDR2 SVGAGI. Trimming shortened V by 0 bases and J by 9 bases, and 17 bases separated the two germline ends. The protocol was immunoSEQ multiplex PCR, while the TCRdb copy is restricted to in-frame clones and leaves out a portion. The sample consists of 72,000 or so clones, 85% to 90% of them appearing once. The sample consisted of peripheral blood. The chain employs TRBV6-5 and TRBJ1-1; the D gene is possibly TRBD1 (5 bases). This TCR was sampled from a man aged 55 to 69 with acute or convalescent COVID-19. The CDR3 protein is CASSYSRGGSPQAFF. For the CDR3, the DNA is TGTGCCAGCAGTTACTCACGGGGGGGTTCTCCGCAAGCTTTCTTT.